This T cell receptor (beta chain) stems from a study of CD8+ T cells in alopecia areata. Study in general: Tofacitinib therapy lasting 6 to 18 months was followed by 6 months off drug. Points from the study as a whole: Sequence data from scalp samples additionally include resident alphabeta T cells of normal skin. Lesional scalp displayed greater clonality than normal scalp, most notably in alopecia totalis/universalis.

In regard to this clone: Its antigen remains unknown.

Trimming left V 0 bases short and J 7 bases short, with 7 bases between. The CDR3 contains 12 residues. Germline V gives CDR1 GTSNPN, CDR2 SVGIG (reference sequence). Extracted RNA was reverse transcribed into cDNA, the sequencing template. Profiled with immunoSEQ multiplex PCR; TCRdb holds only in-frame clones, not every one. The profile shows about 190,000 clones, approximately 57% of them singletons. Sample treatment: oral pan-JAK inhibitor, 5-10 mg twice daily. The rearrangement uses TRBV30 and TRBJ2-1, with D possibly matching TRBD1 (6 bases). The starting material was CD4+ T cells sorted from blood, obtained at week 24, from a patient treated with tofacitinib. The receptor's source is a human donor with alopecia areata. CDR3 nucleotide sequence: TGTGCCTGGAGTGTACAGGGTAATGAGCAGTTCTTC. It encodes CAWSVQGNEQFF. The full variable domain, completed using reference TRBV30 and TRBJ2-1, is SQTIHQWPATLVQPVGSPLSLECTVEGTSNPNLYWYRQAAGRGLQLLFYSVGIGQISSEVPQNLSASRPQDRQFILSSKKLLLSDSGFYLCAWSVQGNEQFFGPGTRLTVL.